This T cell receptor beta chain is drawn from a study of T cells expressing NK-cell markers. Study summary: It was sorted CD3+CD56+NKG2C+, CD3+CD56+NKG2C- and CD3+CD56-NKG2C+ T cells that supplied the TCR beta repertoires.

The germline V gene has CDR1 SGDLS and CDR2 YYNGEE. The CDR3 runs to 14 residues. UMI-tagged 5'RACE template switching yielded the TCR beta cDNA. TCRdb reprocessed the 5' RACE reads; each CDR3 protein has one entry and no DNA is given. The record lists 400,000 to 500,000 distinct CDR3 sequences, of which the ten most abundant hold roughly 7.2%. Turning to this clonotype: Its matching antigen is unknown.

Study results and limitations: About six donors carried dominant NKG2C+ clonotypes that made up roughly 1.0-7.0% of their CD8+ T cells. Researchers report these clonotypes also headed the CD3+CD56-NKG2C+ fraction in a handful of donors.

Sequences were obtained from blood T cells: a sorted CD56 or NKG2C T cell subset, CD4+ or CD8+ T cells, or bulk PBMC T cells (not recorded which). This sequence was found in a woman aged 18 to 75 in good health. This rearrangement joins TRBV9 to TRBJ2-5; the D gene TCRdb calls, TRBD2, cannot be checked with no DNA. The CDR3 spells CASSAGLAQETQYF.